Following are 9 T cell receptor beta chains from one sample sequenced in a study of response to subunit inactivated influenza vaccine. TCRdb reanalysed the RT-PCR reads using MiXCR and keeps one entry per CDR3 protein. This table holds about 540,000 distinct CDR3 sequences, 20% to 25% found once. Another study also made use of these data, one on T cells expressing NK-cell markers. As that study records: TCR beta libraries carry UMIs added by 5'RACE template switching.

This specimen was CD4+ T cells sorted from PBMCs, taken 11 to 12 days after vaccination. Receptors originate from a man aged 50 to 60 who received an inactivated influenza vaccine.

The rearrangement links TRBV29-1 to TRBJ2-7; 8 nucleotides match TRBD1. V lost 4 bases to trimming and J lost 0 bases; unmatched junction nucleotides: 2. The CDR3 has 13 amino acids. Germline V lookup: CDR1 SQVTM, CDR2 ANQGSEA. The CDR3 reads CSVADRDSYEQYF. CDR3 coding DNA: TGCAGCGTTGCGGACAGGGACTCCTACGAGCAGTACTTC.

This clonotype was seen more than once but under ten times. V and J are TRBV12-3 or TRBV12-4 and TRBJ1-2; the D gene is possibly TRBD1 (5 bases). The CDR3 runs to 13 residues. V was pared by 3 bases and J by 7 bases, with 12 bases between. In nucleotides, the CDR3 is TGTGCCAGCAGTTTGCCCGGGGGAGGTGGCTACACCTTC. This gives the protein CASSLPGGGGYTF.

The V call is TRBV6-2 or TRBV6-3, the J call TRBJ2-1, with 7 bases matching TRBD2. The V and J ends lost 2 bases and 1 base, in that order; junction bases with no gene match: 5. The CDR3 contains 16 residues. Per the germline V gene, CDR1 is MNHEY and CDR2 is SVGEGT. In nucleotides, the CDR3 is TGTGCCAGCAGTTACCCGACTAGCCTTTCCTACAATGAGCAGTTCTTC. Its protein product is CASSYPTSLSYNEQFF.

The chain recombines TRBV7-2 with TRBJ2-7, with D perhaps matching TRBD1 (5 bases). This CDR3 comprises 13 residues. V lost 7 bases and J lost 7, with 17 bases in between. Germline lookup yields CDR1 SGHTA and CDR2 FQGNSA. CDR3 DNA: TGTGCCAGCACCGAAGGGGCGCTCGGGGAGCAGTACTTC. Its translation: CASTEGALGEQYF.

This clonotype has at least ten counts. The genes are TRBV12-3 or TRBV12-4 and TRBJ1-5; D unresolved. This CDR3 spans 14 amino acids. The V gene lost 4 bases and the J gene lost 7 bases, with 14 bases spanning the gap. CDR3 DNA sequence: TGTGCCAGCAGTTGGGCAGGCAACGGACAGCCCCAGCATTTT. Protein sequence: CASSWAGNGQPQHF.

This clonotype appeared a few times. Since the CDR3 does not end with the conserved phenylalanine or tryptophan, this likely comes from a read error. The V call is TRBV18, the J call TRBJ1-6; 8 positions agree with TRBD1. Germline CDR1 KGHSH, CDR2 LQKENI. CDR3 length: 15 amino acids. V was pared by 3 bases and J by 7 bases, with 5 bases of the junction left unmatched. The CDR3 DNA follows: TGTGCCAGCTCACCCGGCCAGGGGGCGAATTCACCCCTCCACCTT. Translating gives CASSPGQGANSPLHL.

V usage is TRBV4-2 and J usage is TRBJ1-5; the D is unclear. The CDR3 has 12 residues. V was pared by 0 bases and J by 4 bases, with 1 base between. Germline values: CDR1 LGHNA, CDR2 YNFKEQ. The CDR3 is CASSQDNQPQHF. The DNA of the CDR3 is TGTGCCAGCAGCCAAGATAATCAGCCCCAGCATTTT.

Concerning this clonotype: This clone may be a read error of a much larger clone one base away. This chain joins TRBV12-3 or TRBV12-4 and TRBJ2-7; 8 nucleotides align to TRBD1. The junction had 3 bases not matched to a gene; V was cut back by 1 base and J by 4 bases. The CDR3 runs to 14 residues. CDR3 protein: CASSLGTGWYEQYF. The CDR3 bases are TGTGCCAGCAGTTTAGGGACAGGGTGGTACGAGCAGTACTTC.

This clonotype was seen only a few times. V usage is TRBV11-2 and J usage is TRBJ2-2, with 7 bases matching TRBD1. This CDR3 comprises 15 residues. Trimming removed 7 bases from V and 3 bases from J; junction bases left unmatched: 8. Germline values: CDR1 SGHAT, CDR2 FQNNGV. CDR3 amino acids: CASTQGQLYTGELFF. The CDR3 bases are TGTGCCAGCACCCAGGGACAGCTTTACACCGGGGAGCTGTTTTTT.